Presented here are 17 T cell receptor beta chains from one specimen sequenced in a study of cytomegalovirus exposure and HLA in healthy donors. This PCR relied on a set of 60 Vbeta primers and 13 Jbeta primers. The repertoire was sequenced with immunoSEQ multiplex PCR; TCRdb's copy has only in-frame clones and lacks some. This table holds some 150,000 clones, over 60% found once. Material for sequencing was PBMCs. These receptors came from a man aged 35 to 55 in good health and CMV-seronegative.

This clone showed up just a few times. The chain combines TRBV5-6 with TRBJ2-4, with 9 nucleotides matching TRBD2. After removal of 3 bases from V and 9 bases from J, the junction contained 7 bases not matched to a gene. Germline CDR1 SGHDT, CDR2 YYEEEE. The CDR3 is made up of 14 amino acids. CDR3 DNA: TGTGCCAGCAGCTCCCTAGCGGGGAGGGGCATTCAGTACTTC. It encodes CASSSLAGRGIQYF.

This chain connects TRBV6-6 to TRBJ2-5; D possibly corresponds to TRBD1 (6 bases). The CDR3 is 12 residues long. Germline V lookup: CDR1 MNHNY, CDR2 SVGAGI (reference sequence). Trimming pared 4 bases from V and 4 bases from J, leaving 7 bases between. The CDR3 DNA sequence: TGTGCCAGCAGTTGGACAGCAGAGACCCAGTACTTC. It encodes CASSWTAETQYF.

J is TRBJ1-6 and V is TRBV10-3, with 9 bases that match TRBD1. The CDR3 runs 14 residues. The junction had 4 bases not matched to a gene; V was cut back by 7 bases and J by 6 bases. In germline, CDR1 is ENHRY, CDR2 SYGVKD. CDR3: CAIKTGGGNSPLHF. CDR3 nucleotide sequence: TGTGCCATCAAAACAGGGGGCGGTAATTCACCCCTCCACTTT.

The CDR3 nucleotides are TGTGCCAGCAGCTTGGTCGGTAGGGGCTACAATGAGCAGTTCTTC. Protein product: CASSLVGRGYNEQFF. The chain carries TRBV5-6 and TRBJ2-1; tentatively, D is TRBD1 (5 bases). The CDR3 has 15 amino acids. Trimming pared 0 bases from V and 3 bases from J, leaving 10 bases between. Germline CDR1 SGHDT, CDR2 YYEEEE.

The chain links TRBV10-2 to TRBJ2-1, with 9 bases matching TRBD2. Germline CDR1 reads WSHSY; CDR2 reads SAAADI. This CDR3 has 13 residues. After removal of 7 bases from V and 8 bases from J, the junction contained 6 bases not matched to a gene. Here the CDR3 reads CASNAGGRDEQFF. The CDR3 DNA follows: TGCGCCAGCAATGCGGGGGGGCGAGATGAGCAGTTCTTC.

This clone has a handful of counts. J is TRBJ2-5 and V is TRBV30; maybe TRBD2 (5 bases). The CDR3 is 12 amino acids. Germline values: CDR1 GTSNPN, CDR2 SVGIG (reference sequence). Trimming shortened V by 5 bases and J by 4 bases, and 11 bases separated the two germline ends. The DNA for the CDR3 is TGTGCCTGGGACTTTGAGGGAGAGACCCAGTACTTC. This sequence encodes CAWDFEGETQYF. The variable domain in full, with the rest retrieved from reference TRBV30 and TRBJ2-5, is SQTIHQWPATLVQPVGSPLSLECTVEGTSNPNLYWYRQAAGRGLQLLFYSVGIGQISSEVPQNLSASRPQDRQFILSSKKLLLSDSGFYLCAWDFEGETQYFGPGTRLLVL.

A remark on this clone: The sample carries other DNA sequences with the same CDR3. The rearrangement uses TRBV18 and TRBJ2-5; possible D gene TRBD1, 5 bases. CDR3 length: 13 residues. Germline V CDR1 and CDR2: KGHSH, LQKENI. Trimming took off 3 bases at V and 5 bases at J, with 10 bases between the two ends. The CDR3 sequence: CASSPSGKETQYF. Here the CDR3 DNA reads TGTGCCAGCTCACCGTCAGGGAAGGAGACCCAGTACTTC.

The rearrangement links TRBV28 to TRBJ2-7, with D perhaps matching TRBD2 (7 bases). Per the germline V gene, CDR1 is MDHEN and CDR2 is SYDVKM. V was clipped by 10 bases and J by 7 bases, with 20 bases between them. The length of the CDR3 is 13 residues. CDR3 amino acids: CAILSAGAGEQYF. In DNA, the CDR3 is TGTGCCATACTATCGGCGGGGGCGGGGGAGCAGTACTTC. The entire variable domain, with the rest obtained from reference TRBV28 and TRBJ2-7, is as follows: DVKVTQSSRYLVKRTGEKVFLECVQDMDHENMFWYRQDPGLGLRLIYFSYDVKMKEKGDIPEGYSVSREKKERFSLILESASTNQTSMYLCAILSAGAGEQYFGPGTRLTVT.

The CDR3 nucleotides read TGCGCCAGCAGCCCTGGCCATGCTAGCGGGGGAGAAGAGCAGTTCTTC. It translates to CASSPGHASGGEEQFF. The chain has TRBV5-1 and TRBJ2-1, with 10 bases identical to TRBD2. CDR3 length equals 16 residues. Germline CDR1 is SGHRS and CDR2 is YFSETQ. The J segment lost 10 bases and the V segment lost 4 bases, leaving 14 bases of the junction unmatched.

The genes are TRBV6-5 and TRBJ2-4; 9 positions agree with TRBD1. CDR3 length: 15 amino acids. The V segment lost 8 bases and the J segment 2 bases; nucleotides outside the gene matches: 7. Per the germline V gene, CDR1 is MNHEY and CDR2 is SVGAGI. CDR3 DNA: TGTGCCAGCGGACAGGGGACTGGGACCAAAAACATTCAGTACTTC. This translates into CASGQGTGTKNIQYF.

CDR3: CASSRLAGIPLEQFF. The DNA of the CDR3 is TGTGCCAGCAGTCGACTAGCGGGGATTCCTCTTGAGCAGTTCTTC. The J gene is TRBJ2-1, the V gene TRBV6-5; TRBD2 agrees at 11 bases. V gave up 5 bases and J gave up 9 bases; unmatched junction bases: 9. The CDR3 contains 15 residues. Per the germline V gene, CDR1 is MNHEY and CDR2 is SVGAGI.

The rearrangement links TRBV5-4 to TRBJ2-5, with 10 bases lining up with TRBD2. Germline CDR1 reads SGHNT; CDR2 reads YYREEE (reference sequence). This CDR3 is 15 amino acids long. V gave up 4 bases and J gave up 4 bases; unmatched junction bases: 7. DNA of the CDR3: TGTGCCAGCAGCCTAGGTTTAGCGGGGGGAGAGACCCAGTACTTC. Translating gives CASSLGLAGGETQYF.

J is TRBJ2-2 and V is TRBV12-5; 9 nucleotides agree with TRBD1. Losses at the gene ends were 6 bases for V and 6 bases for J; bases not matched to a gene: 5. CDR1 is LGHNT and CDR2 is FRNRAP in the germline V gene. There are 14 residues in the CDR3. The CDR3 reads CASGPTGGSGELFF. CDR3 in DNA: TGTGCTAGTGGACCCACAGGGGGCTCCGGGGAGCTGTTTTTT. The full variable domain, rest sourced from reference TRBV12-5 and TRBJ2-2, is DARVTQTPRHKVTEMGQEVTMRCQPILGHNTVFWYRQTMMQGLELLAYFRNRAPLDDSGMPKDRFSAEMPDATLATLKIQPSEPRDSAVYFCASGPTGGSGELFFGEGSRLTVL.

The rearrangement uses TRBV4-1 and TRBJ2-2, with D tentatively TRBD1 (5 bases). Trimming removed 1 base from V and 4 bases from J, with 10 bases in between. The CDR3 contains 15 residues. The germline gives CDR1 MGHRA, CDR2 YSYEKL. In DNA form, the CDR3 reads TGCGCCAGCAGCCAAGTGGGGCGTACCACCGGGGAGCTGTTTTTT. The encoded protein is CASSQVGRTTGELFF.

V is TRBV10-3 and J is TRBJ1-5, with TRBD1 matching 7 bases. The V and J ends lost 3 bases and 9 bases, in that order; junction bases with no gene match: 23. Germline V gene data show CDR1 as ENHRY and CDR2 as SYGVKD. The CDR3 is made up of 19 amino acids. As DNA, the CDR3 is TGTGCCATCAGTGATTCCGGCGGACCAACTCGGACAGGTATCAGGCCCCAGCATTTT. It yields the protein CAISDSGGPTRTGIRPQHF.

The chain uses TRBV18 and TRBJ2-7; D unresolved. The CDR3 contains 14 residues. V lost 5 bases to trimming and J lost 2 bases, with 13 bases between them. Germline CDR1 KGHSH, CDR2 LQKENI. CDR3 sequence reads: CASSRSGNPYEQYF. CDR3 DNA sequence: TGTGCCAGCTCAAGGTCAGGAAACCCCTACGAGCAGTACTTC.

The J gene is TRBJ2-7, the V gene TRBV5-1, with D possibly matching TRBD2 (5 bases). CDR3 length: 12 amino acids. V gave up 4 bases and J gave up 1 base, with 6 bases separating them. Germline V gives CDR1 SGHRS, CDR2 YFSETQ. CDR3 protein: CASSRGSYEQYF. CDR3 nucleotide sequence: TGCGCCAGCAGCCGGGGTTCCTACGAGCAGTACTTC.